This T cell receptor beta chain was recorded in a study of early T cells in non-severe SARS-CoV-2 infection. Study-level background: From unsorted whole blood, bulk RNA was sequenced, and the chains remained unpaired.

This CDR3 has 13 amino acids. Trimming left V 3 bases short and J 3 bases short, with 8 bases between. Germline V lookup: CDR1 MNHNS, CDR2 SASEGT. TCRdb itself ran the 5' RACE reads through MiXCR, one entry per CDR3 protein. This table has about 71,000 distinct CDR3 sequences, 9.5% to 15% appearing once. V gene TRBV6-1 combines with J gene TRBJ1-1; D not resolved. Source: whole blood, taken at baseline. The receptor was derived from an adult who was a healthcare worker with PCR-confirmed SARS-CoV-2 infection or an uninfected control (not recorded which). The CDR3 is CASSEWRDTEAFF. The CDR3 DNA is TGTGCCAGCAGTGAGTGGAGGGACACTGAAGCTTTCTTT.